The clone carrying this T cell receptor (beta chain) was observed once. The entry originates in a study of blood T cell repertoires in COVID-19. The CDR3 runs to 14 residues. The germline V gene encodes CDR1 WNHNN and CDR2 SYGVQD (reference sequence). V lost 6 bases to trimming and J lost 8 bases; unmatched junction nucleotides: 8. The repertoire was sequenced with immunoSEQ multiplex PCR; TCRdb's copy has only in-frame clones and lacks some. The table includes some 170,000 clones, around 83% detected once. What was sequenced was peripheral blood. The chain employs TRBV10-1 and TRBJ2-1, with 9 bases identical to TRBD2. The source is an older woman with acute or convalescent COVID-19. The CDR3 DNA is TGCGCCAGCAGCATTAGCGGGAGTCTCGATGAGCAGTTCTTC. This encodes CASSISGSLDEQFF.